This TCR beta chain was observed in a study of shared clonotypes between healthy human individuals. Trimming took off 1 base at V and 0 bases at J, with 10 bases between the two ends. Germline values: CDR1 KGHSH, CDR2 LQKENI. This CDR3 is built from 15 residues. TCRdb's copy holds only in-frame clones and misses some; the assay was immunoSEQ multiplex PCR. The data show over a million clones, around 78% seen once. The rearrangement links TRBV18 to TRBJ2-7; D possibly corresponds to TRBD1 (5 bases). Sequencing used memory CD4+ T cells from PBMCs. Documented subset: CD45RA-negative fraction. This clonotype was sampled from a young man in good health. Some clones in this sample may be carry-over from other donors' samples. CDR3: CASSPHQGSSYEQYF. In DNA, the CDR3 is TGTGCCAGCTCACCACATCAGGGCAGCTCCTACGAGCAGTACTTC.